This TCR beta chain originates from a study of T cell changes during pregnancy in multiple sclerosis. The CDR3 sequence is 14 residues long. The J segment lost 0 bases and the V segment lost 4 bases, leaving 3 bases of the junction unmatched. Per germline, CDR1 SGHRS and CDR2 YFSETQ. Here immunoSEQ multiplex PCR was the method, and the copy in TCRdb shows in-frame clones only, minus some. Found here are roughly 59,000 clones, approximately 90% of them singletons; the top ten hold roughly 1.4%. V and J are TRBV5-1 and TRBJ1-1, with 7 bases fitting TRBD1. The clonotype comes from a female donor in good health, enrolled as a control in a pregnancy study. The sample consisted of peripheral blood, taken in the third trimester of pregnancy. CDR3 amino acids: CASSPGQMNTEAFF. DNA for the CDR3: TGCGCCAGCAGCCCGGGACAGATGAACACTGAAGCTTTCTTT.